A selection of T cell receptor beta chains follows, all from one sample in a study of cytomegalovirus exposure and HLA in healthy donors. Repertoires were generated with immunoSEQ multiplex PCR, while TCRdb's copy carries only in-frame clones and drops some. Among around 130,000 clones, over 75% were seen once, and the ten largest hold approximately 1.8%. Sequenced material: PBMCs. The receptors come from a man in his forties in good health and CMV-seronegative. Both conserved end residues are part of each CDR3. D genes are given only for firm matches. For some rows the clone size is stated as once, few or many, or as a class when expanded; others skip it.

v_call	clone_size	j_call	d_call	cdr3_nt	cdr3_aa
TRBV7-3	.	TRBJ1-2	TRBD1	TGTGCCAGCAGCTTAGTCCCGGGACAGGGGAACTATGGCTACACCTTC	CASSLVPGQGNYGYTF
TRBV4-1	.	TRBJ2-1	.	TGCGCCAGCAGCCAAGCTTCAAGCGAAGAGCAGTTCTTC	CASSQASSEEQFF
TRBV7-2	.	TRBJ2-1	.	TGTGCCAGCAGCTCAGGGGTATACTCCTACAATGAGCAGTTCTTC	CASSSGVYSYNEQFF
TRBV15	.	TRBJ1-2	.	TGTGCCACCAGCAGAGAAGACGGGTTCTATGGCTACACCTTC	CATSREDGFYGYTF
TRBV30	.	TRBJ1-6	TRBD1	TGTGCCTGGAGCCAAGACAGGGTTTCACCCCTCCACTTT	CAWSQDRVSPLHF
TRBV7-9	few	TRBJ2-2	TRBD2	TGTTCCAGCAGCTTAGGTCAAACGCGGGAGGACACCGGGGAGCTGTTTTTT	CSSSLGQTREDTGELFF
TRBV9	.	TRBJ2-2	.	TGTGCCAGCAGGTGGAGCGAGGCCGGGGAGCTGTTTTTT	CASRWSEAGELFF
TRBV25-1	few	TRBJ2-3	TRBD1	TGTGCCAGCAGTGAATATATCACAGGGGCACAGGATACGCAGTATTTT	CASSEYITGAQDTQYF
TRBV7-9	.	TRBJ2-7	.	TGTGCCAGCAGCTTAGCGGTCAAACAAAGCTCCTACGAGCAGTACTTC	CASSLAVKQSSYEQYF
TRBV1	few	TRBJ2-5	.	TGCACCAGCAGCTGGCCAAAGCAAGAGACCCAGTACTTC	CTSSWPKQETQYF
TRBV7-9	few	TRBJ2-1	.	TGTGCCAGCAGCTTAGCGGGGGCTTCCTACAATGAGCAGTTCTTC	CASSLAGASYNEQFF
TRBV6-5	once	TRBJ2-5	.	TGTGCCAGCAGGCGGCAGGGTACCCAAGAGACCCAGTACTTC	CASRRQGTQETQYF
TRBV5-1	once	TRBJ1-4	.	TGCGCCAGCAGCTTGAGTGAAAGGGGTGAGACTAATGAAAAACTGTTTTTT	CASSLSERGETNEKLFF
TRBV5-5	.	TRBJ1-1	.	TGTGCCAGCAGCCGGGGGGCCGGGGCAGAGGACCGGAAAGCTTTCTTT	CASSRGAGAEDRKAFF
TRBV11-2	.	TRBJ2-7	TRBD1	TGTGCCAGCAGTTTAGACTGGACAGGGGGCCTTATCTACGAGCAGTACTTC	CASSLDWTGGLIYEQYF
TRBV28	.	TRBJ2-3	TRBD2	TGTGCCAGCAGTGGAAGACTAGCGGGCACAGATACGCAGTATTTT	CASSGRLAGTDTQYF
TRBV5-4	.	TRBJ2-5	TRBD1	TGTGCCAGCAGCCCCTGGACAGGGAGGGAGACCCAGTACTTC	CASSPWTGRETQYF
TRBV29-1	.	TRBJ2-7	TRBD1	TGCAGCGTTGAAGTCTTTACCGGGACAGGGAACCCCTACGAGCAGTACTTC	CSVEVFTGTGNPYEQYF
TRBV2	.	TRBJ2-7	TRBD2	TGTGCCAGCAGTCCGTTACTAGCGGGGGGTCTCTTGAACTACGAGCAGTACTTC	CASSPLLAGGLLNYEQYF
TRBV10-3	.	TRBJ1-2	.	TGTGCCATAGCCGACAGTCCAGGCTATGGCTACACCTTC	CAIADSPGYGYTF
TRBV28	.	TRBJ1-6	.	TGTGCCAGCAGTTTGTCAGGAAGAGATAATTCACCCCTCCACTTT	CASSLSGRDNSPLHF
TRBV27	.	TRBJ2-3	TRBD2	TGTGCCAGCAGGCCGACAAATCATGGACTAGTTGTTTCAGATACGCAGTATTTT	CASRPTNHGLVVSDTQYF